This is a list of T cell receptor beta chains from one sample in a study of beta chain features in type 1 diabetes. Method: immunoSEQ multiplex PCR; TCRdb's copy keeps in-frame clones and lacks some. The sample gives almost 350,000 clones, about 20% of which show up once; about 0.044% is in the top ten. The sample was naive CD4+ T cells from blood. The receptors derive from a young woman in good health. The CDR3 runs from the conserved cysteine through the conserved F or W. The order of the fields is clone size, V gene, D gene, J gene, CDR3 protein, CDR3 DNA. The D gene is left open where the match is weak. Clone size is given for some rows only: seen once, a few or many times, or a class if the clone is expanded.

clone_size: .; v_call: TRBV20-1; d_call: .; j_call: TRBJ2-7; cdr3_aa: CSAQGNYEQYF; cdr3_nt: TGCAGTGCACAGGGCAACTACGAGCAGTACTTC
clone_size: few; v_call: TRBV5-6; d_call: TRBD1; j_call: TRBJ2-1; cdr3_aa: CASSPTGQGEQFF; cdr3_nt: TGTGCCAGCAGCCCGACAGGACAGGGGGAGCAGTTCTTC
clone_size: .; v_call: TRBV18; d_call: .; j_call: TRBJ2-1; cdr3_aa: CASSPPMMSIEQFF; cdr3_nt: TGTGCCAGCTCACCACCCATGATGAGTATTGAGCAGTTCTTC
clone_size: few; v_call: TRBV7-8; d_call: TRBD1; j_call: TRBJ2-1; cdr3_aa: CASSQRAGTGSYNEQFF; cdr3_nt: TGTGCCAGCAGCCAAAGAGCCGGGACAGGATCCTACAATGAGCAGTTCTTC
clone_size: .; v_call: TRBV27; d_call: .; j_call: TRBJ2-1; cdr3_aa: CASSSERAEQFF; cdr3_nt: TGTGCCAGCAGTTCTGAGCGGGCCGAGCAGTTCTTC
clone_size: few; v_call: TRBV29-1; d_call: TRBD2; j_call: TRBJ2-1; cdr3_aa: CSVSGLAGGPNEQFF; cdr3_nt: TGCAGCGTTTCGGGACTAGCGGGGGGGCCAAATGAGCAGTTCTTC
clone_size: few; v_call: TRBV7-2; d_call: TRBD1; j_call: TRBJ1-2; cdr3_aa: CASSVEQGAPNYGYTF; cdr3_nt: TGTGCCAGCAGCGTAGAACAGGGGGCTCCTAACTATGGCTACACCTTC
clone_size: .; v_call: TRBV7-2; d_call: .; j_call: TRBJ1-2; cdr3_aa: CASSPRLVGGYTF; cdr3_nt: TGTGCCAGCAGCCCCCGGTTGGTCGGTGGCTACACCTTC
clone_size: .; v_call: TRBV5-1; d_call: TRBD2; j_call: TRBJ2-1; cdr3_aa: CASSQGLAGRNEQFF; cdr3_nt: TGCGCCAGCAGCCAGGGACTAGCGGGACGCAATGAGCAGTTCTTC
clone_size: .; v_call: TRBV10-3; d_call: TRBD1; j_call: TRBJ2-7; cdr3_aa: CAITLGQGNSYEQYF; cdr3_nt: TGTGCCATCACGCTGGGACAGGGCAACTCCTACGAGCAGTACTTC
clone_size: .; v_call: TRBV29-1; d_call: TRBD1; j_call: TRBJ1-2; cdr3_aa: CSVVGRGRGYGYTF; cdr3_nt: TGCAGCGTTGTAGGCAGGGGGCGAGGCTATGGCTACACCTTC